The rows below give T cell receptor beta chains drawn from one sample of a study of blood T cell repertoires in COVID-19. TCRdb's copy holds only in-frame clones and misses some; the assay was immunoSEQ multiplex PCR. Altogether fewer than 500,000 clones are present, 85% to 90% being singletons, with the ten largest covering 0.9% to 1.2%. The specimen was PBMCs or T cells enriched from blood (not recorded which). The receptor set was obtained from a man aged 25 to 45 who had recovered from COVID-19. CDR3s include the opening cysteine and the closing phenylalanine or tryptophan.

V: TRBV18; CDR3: CASSPPGTSGRNEQFF
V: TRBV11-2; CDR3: CASSLETGGGYTF
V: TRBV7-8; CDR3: CASSLASKQGRYEQYF
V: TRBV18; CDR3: CASSLREAYEQYF
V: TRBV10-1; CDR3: CASSVVSADTQYF
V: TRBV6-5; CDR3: CASSYEGDTEAFF
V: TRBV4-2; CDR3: CASSQEGVFTNNEQFF
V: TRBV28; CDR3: CASSLPDWPNQPQHF
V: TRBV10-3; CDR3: CAIRTGGTGGYTF
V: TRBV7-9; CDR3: CASSLGTAGNTIYF
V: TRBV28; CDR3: CASSDGGTGNTIYF
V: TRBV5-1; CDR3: CASRVDSGANVLTF
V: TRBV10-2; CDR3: CASSELAGEEETQYF
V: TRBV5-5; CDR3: CASRSTGSTEAFF
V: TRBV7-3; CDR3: CASSPRGPTNTGELFF
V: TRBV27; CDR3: CASSSLLAGNYNEQFF
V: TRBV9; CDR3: CASSINRDFTDTQYF
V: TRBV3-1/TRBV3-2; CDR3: CASSQVPSEQYF
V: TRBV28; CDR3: CASSFRGTSREQYF
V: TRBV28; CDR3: CASSNWLAGKKETQYF
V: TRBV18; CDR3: CASSPQGNTEAFF
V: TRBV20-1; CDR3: CSASSGGETEAFF
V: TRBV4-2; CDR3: CASSPASYLSTDTQYF
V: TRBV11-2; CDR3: CASSLEVHRTGEQFF
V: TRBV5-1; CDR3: CASSLGLAGGQETQYF
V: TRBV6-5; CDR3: CASSSRTGWTPQYF
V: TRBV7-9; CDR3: CASTYGTGKETQYF
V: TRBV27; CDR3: CASSSGLAGLTDTQYF
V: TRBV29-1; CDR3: CSGRGQTGELFF
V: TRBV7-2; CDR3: CASSLVRTNKGELFF
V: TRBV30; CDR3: CAWSGSADTQYF
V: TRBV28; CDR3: CASGQDYYGYTF
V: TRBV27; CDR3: CASSLSAPGTGPRGQFF
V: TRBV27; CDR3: CASSLSGATEAFF
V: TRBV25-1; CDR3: CASSAGFSYEQYF
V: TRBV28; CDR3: CASSFAVAGGQDTQYF
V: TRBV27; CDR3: CASSPGQGVYGYTF
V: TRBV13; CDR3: CASSFRLAGGRNEQYF
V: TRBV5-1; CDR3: CASSSGVLSGANVLTF
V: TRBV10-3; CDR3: CAIRARYNTGELFF
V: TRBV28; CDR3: CASRYGTELYGYTF
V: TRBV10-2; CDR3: CASSERGSSYEQYF
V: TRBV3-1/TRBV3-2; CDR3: CASSPGQGAYTEAFF
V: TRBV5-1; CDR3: CASSLAESYNEQFF
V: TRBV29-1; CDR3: CSVLDRDRAHEQYF
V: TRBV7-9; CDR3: CASSRDSVSYEQYF
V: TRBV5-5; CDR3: CASSLRRAGNTIYF
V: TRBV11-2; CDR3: CASSPGTGGIYEQYF
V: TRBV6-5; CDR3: CASNPGDKNGYTF
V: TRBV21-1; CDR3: CASIPKNTGVYYEQYF
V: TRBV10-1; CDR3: CASSDRDRGDTYEQYF
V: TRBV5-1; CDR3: CASSLAAGGTGELFF
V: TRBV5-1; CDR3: CASSSRTSGGSDTQYF
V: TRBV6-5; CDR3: CASSSPSSYEQYF
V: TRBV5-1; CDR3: CASSLAGGRSYGYTF
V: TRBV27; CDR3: CASSLYSPRTTQRGEQYF
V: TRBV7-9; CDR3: CASSPSGEDNEQFF
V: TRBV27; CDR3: CASNHASGEQFF
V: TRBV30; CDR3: CAWNRGSTGELFF